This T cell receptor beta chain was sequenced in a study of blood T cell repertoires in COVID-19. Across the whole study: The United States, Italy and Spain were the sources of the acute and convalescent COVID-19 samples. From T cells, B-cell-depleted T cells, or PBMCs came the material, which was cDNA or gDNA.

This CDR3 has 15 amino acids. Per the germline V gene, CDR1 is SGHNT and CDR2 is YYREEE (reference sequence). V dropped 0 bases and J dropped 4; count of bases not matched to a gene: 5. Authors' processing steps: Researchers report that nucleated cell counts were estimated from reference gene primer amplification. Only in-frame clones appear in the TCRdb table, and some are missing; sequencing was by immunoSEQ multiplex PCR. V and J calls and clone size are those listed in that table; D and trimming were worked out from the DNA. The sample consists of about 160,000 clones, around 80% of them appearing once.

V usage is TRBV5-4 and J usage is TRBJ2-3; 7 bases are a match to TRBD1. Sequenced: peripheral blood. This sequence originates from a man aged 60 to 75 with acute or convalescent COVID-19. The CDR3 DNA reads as TGTGCCAGCAGCTTGGCAGCAGGGGGTCCAGATACGCAGTATTTT. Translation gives CASSLAAGGPDTQYF.